The 4 T cell receptor beta chains in this list originate from one sample, sequenced in a study of vaccination and CD4 T cells after COVID-19. Treatment indicated: roughly ten-day PBMC culture with coronavirus spike peptide pools or control peptides (ViraFEST assay). These TCRs' antigens remain unknown. Sequencing of the DNA from cultured CD4+ T cells was carried out with the Oncomine TCR Beta short-read assay. TCRdb reanalysed the PCR reads using MiXCR and keeps one entry per CDR3 protein. The repertoire holds approximately 15,000 distinct CDR3 sequences, with over 50% as singletons. Specimen: CD4+ T cells from blood, cultured in vitro. Receptors originate from a human donor who had recovered from COVID-19.

This sequence joins TRBV28 and TRBJ2-3; no clear D gene. Deletions cut 9 bases from V and 2 bases from J, with 12 bases between. The CDR3 extends over 13 amino acids. The germline gives CDR1 MDHEN, CDR2 SYDVKM. CDR3 bases: TGTGCCAGTTCAAGACCCTTCACAGATACGCAGTATTTT. Encoded protein: CASSRPFTDTQYF. Full variable domain (remainder filled in from reference TRBV28 and TRBJ2-3): DVKVTQSSRYLVKRTGEKVFLECVQDMDHENMFWYRQDPGLGLRLIYFSYDVKMKEKGDIPEGYSVSREKKERFSLILESASTNQTSMYLCASSRPFTDTQYFGPGTRLTVL.

V is TRBV11-2 and J is TRBJ2-5; possible D gene TRBD2, 5 bases. Trimming removed 3 bases from V and 1 base from J, with 9 bases in between. CDR3 length: 14 residues. Germline CDR1 reads SGHAT; CDR2 reads FQNNGV. The CDR3 DNA reads TGTGCCAGCAGCTTCGAGCGGCTCCAAGAGACCCAGTACTTC. Translated: CASSFERLQETQYF.

This clonotype was counted only a few times. The V call is TRBV20-1, the J call TRBJ1-3; possibly TRBD1 for D (6 bases). Germline V CDR1 and CDR2: DFQATT, SNEGSKA (reference sequence). The germline V and J ends were trimmed by 8 bases and 0 bases, with 14 bases remaining between them. The CDR3 totals 14 residues. The CDR3 bases are TGCAGTTCAAGAGAAGGGGGCTCTGGAAACACCATATATTTT. Translation gives CSSREGGSGNTIYF.

The chain has TRBV12-3 or TRBV12-4 and TRBJ1-1; TRBD1 matches at 7 bases. The CDR3 sequence is 14 residues long. V lost 6 bases and J lost 2; bases outside the gene matches: 6. Written as DNA, the CDR3 is TGTGCCAGCAGCCTGGACAGGTCTAACACTGAAGCTTTCTTT. Encoded protein: CASSLDRSNTEAFF.